This TCR beta chain came from a study of shared clonotypes between healthy human individuals. V was clipped by 2 bases and J by 1 base, with 3 bases between them. This CDR3 is 13 amino acids long. Per the germline V gene, CDR1 is SGHRS and CDR2 is YFSETQ. On this clone: This same CDR3 is encoded by further DNA sequences in the sample.

Libraries were prepared by immunoSEQ multiplex PCR; TCRdb keeps only in-frame clonotypes and omits some of them. The sample contains over a million clones, roughly 96% of which appear only once. The chain carries TRBV5-1 and TRBJ2-2; unclear D gene. The sequencing sample was made of naive CD4+ T cells sorted from blood. Subset specified: CD45RA+ positively selected. This clonotype was obtained from a man aged 30-40 years in good health. The DNA of the CDR3 is TGCGCCAGCAGCTTTGGGAACACCGGGGAGCTGTTTTTT. This sequence encodes CASSFGNTGELFF.